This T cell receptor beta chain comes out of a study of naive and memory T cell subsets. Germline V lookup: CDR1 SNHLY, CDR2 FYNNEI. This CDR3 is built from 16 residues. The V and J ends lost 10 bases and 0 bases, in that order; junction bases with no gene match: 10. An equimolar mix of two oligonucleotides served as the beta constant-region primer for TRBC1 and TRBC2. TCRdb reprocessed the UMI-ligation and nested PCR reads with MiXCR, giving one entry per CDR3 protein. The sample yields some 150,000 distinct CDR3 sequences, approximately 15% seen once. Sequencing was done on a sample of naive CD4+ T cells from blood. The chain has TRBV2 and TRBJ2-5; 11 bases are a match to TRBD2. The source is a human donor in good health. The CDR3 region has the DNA TGTGCCACCACCGGACTAGCGGGCCCGTACCAAGAGACCCAGTACTTC. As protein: CATTGLAGPYQETQYF.